This TCR beta chain was profiled in a study of OX40 agonist ivuxolimab in advanced cancers. About the research overall: Melanoma, hepatocellular carcinoma, head and neck or renal cell cancer occurred in dose-escalation patients.

TCRdb's table, derived via immunoSEQ multiplex PCR, lists solely in-frame clones and lacks some. In the table there are 84,000 or so clones, approximately 80% of which are singletons. In regard to this clone: A junction end diverges from the germline sequence, so it may reflect a read error.

Looked up from germline, CDR1 is SGHVS and CDR2 is FQNEAQ. The CDR3 is made up of 14 amino acids. The TCR comes from an adult with an advanced solid tumor such as melanoma, head and neck, liver or kidney cancer. The specimen was CD4+ or CD8+ T cells sorted from blood, collected in a trial of the OX40 agonist ivuxolimab. The V call is TRBV7-8, the J call TRBJ1-6; weak D call: TRBD1 (6 bases). The CDR3 sequence: CASSLTDSHSALHF. The CDR3, as DNA: TGTGCCAGCAGCTTAACGGACAGCCATTCAGCCCTCCACTTT.